This T cell receptor (beta chain) was found in a study of T cell responses to AZD1222 COVID-19 vaccine. On this clone itself: What it binds is not known.

Method: immunoSEQ multiplex PCR; TCRdb's copy keeps in-frame clones and lacks some. Here the sample spans 140,000 or so clones, about 91% being singletons. V was pared by 10 bases and J by 0 bases, with 13 bases between. The CDR3 loop spans 15 amino acids. CDR1 and CDR2 from the germline V gene are LNHDA and SQIVND (reference sequence). Study-level findings and limits: White British donors predominated, females outnumbered males, and clonal diversity was possibly underestimated. Regions 160-218 and 743-854 dominated among vaccine-associated CD4 TCRs spanning spike. Vaccination with two AZD1222 doses was followed by a rise in Spike-specific TCR breadth and depth.

The chain combines TRBV19 with TRBJ2-6, with a weak D call TRBD2 (6 bases). The sample consisted of peripheral blood, taken on day 0 of AZD1222 vaccination. The receptor was isolated from an adult in good health. In DNA, the CDR3 is TGTGCCACGCGGGACTCGGTCTCTGGGGCCAACGTCCTGACTTTC. Amino acids: CATRDSVSGANVLTF.